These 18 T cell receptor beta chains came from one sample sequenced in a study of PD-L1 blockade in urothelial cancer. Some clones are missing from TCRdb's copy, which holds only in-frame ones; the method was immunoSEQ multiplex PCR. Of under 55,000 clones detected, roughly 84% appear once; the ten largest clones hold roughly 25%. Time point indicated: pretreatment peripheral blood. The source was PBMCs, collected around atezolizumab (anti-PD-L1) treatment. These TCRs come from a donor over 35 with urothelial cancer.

The CDR3 bases are TGTGCCAGCAGCCACCCCACAGGGGCTACGAACACCGGGGAGCTGTTTTTT. It specifies CASSHPTGATNTGELFF. The chain combines TRBV9 with TRBJ2-2, with 7 bases that match TRBD1. This CDR3 is 17 amino acids long. Germline V lookup: CDR1 SGDLS, CDR2 YYNGEE. V was clipped by 4 bases and J by 0 bases; unmatched bases: 9.

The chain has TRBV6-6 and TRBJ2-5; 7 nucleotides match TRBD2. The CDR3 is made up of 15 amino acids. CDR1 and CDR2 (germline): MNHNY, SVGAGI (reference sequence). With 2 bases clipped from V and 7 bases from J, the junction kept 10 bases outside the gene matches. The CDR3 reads CASSYGRQREGTQYF. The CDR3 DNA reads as TGTGCCAGCAGTTACGGGAGGCAGCGGGAAGGGACCCAGTACTTC.

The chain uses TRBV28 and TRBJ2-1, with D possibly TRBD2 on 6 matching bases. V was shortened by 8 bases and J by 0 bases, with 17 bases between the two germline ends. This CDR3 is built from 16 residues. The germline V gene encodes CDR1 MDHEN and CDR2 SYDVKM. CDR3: CASLGSGLSSYNEQFF. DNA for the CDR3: TGTGCCAGCCTTGGATCGGGACTCAGCTCCTACAATGAGCAGTTCTTC.

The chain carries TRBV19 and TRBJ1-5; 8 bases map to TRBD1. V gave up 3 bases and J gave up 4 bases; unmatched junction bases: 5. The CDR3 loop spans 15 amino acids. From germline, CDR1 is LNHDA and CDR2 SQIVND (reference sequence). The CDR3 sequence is CASSMRTGTNQPQHF. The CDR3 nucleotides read TGTGCCAGTAGTATGCGGACAGGGACAAATCAGCCCCAGCATTTT.

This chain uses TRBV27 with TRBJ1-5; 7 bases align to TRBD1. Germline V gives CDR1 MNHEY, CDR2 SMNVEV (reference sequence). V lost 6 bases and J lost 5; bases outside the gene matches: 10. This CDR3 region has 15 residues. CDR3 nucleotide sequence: TGTGCCAGCAGCCAGACAGGGCTGGCTCATCAGCCCCAGCATTTT. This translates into CASSQTGLAHQPQHF.

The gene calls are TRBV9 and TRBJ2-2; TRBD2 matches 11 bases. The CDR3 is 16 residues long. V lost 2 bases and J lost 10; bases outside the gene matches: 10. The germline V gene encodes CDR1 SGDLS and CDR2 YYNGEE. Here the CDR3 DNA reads TGTGCCAGCAGCGTTACTAGCGGGAGCCCAGGGTCGGAGCTGTTTTTT. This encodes CASSVTSGSPGSELFF.

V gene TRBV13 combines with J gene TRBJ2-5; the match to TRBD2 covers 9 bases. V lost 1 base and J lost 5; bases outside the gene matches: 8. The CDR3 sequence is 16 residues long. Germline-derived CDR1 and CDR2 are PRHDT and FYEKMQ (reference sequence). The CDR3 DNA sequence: TGTGCCAGCAGCTTAGTGTCTAGCGGGATGGAGGAGACCCAGTACTTC. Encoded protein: CASSLVSSGMEETQYF.

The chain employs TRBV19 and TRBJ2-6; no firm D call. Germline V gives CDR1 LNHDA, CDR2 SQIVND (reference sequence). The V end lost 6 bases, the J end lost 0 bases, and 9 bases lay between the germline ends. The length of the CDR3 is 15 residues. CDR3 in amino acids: CASRREISGANVLTF. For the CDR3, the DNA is TGTGCCAGTAGGCGAGAAATCTCTGGGGCCAACGTCCTGACTTTC.

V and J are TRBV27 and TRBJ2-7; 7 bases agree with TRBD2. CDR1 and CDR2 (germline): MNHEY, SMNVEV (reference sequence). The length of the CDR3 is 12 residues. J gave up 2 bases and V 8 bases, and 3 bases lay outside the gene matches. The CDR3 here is CASGTNPYEQYF. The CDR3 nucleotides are TGTGCCAGCGGGACTAATCCCTACGAGCAGTACTTC.

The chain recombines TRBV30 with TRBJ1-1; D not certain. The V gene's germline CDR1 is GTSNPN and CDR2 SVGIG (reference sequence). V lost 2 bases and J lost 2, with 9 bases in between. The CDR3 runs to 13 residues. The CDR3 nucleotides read TGTGCCTGGAGTCAACGGGAAAACACTGAAGCTTTCTTT. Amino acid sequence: CAWSQRENTEAFF. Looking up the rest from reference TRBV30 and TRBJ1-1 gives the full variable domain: SQTIHQWPATLVQPVGSPLSLECTVEGTSNPNLYWYRQAAGRGLQLLFYSVGIGQISSEVPQNLSASRPQDRQFILSSKKLLLSDSGFYLCAWSQRENTEAFFGQGTRLTVV.

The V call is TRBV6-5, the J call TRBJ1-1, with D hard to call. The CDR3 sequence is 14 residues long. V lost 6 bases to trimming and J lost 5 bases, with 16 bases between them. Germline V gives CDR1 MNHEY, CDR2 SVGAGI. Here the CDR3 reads CASSRRAPGTEAFF. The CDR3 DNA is TGTGCCAGCAGCCGCCGGGCCCCGGGGACTGAAGCTTTCTTT.

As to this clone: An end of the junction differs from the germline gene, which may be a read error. The CDR3, as DNA: TGTGCCAGCAGTGAAGAGAGGGGGAGCCTGGGGAGCTTC. Encoded protein: CASSEERGSLGSF. V gene TRBV6-1 combines with J gene TRBJ1-2; weak D call: TRBD1 (6 bases). The length of the CDR3 is 13 residues. Per germline, CDR1 MNHNS and CDR2 SASEGT.

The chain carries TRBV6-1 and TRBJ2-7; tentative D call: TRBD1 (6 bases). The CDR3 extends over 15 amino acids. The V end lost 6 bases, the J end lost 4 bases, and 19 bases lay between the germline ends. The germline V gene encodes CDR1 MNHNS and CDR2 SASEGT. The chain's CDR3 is CASRAIQGNLYEQYF. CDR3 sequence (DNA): TGTGCCAGCAGGGCAATACAGGGAAACCTATACGAGCAGTACTTC.

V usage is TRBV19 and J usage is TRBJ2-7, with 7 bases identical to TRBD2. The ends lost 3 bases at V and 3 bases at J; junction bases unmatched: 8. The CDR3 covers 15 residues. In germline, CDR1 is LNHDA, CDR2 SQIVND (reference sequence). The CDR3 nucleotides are TGTGCCAGTAGTATGTTCTGGGGGGAGGGCTACGAGCAGTACTTC. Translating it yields CASSMFWGEGYEQYF.

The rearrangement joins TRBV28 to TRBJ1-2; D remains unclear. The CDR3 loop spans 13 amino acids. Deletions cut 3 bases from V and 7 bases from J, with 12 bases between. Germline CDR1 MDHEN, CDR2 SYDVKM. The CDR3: CASSLVGRGGYTF. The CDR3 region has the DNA TGTGCCAGCAGTTTGGTGGGTCGAGGTGGCTACACCTTC.

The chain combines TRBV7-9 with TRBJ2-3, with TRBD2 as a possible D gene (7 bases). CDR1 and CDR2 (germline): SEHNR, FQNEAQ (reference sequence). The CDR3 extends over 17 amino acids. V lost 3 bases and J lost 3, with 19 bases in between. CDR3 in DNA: TGTGCCAGCAGCTTGGGGGGGGCAGGGGCCCGTACAGATACGCAGTATTTT. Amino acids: CASSLGGAGARTDTQYF.

CDR3 loop: CASSQGRGEQYF. Here the CDR3 DNA reads TGCGCCAGCAGCCAAGGCCGGGGCGAGCAGTACTTC. This rearrangement joins TRBV4-1 to TRBJ2-7, with D possibly TRBD2 on 5 matching bases. In germline, CDR1 is MGHRA, CDR2 YSYEKL. The CDR3 extends over 12 amino acids. Trimming took off 1 base at V and 6 bases at J, with 7 bases between the two ends.

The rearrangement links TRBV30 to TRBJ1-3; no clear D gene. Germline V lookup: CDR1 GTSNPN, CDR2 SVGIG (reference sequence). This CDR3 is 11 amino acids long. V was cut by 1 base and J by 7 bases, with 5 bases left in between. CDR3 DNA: TGTGCCTGGAGTGCCAGTAACACCATATATTTT. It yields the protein CAWSASNTIYF. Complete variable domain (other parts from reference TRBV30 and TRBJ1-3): SQTIHQWPATLVQPVGSPLSLECTVEGTSNPNLYWYRQAAGRGLQLLFYSVGIGQISSEVPQNLSASRPQDRQFILSSKKLLLSDSGFYLCAWSASNTIYFGEGSWLTVV.